The clone carrying this T cell receptor beta chain was detected only once. PCR involved 60 Vbeta and 13 Jbeta primers. Sequencing was performed with immunoSEQ multiplex PCR; in TCRdb, only in-frame clones are kept and a portion is missing. The sample has over 150,000 clones, roughly four fifths seen once. These data come from a study of cytomegalovirus exposure and HLA in healthy donors. Germline-derived CDR1 and CDR2 are LNHDA and SQIVND (reference sequence). The CDR3 spans 14 residues. Unmatched junction bases numbered 5, after V lost 6 bases and J lost 9 bases. This TCR was sampled from a male donor in good health and CMV-seropositive. What was sequenced was PBMCs. The chain employs TRBV19 and TRBJ1-6; 10 bases line up with TRBD1. The chain's CDR3 is CASRTGGEGSPLHF. The CDR3 DNA sequence: TGTGCCAGTAGGACAGGGGGCGAAGGTTCACCCCTCCACTTT.